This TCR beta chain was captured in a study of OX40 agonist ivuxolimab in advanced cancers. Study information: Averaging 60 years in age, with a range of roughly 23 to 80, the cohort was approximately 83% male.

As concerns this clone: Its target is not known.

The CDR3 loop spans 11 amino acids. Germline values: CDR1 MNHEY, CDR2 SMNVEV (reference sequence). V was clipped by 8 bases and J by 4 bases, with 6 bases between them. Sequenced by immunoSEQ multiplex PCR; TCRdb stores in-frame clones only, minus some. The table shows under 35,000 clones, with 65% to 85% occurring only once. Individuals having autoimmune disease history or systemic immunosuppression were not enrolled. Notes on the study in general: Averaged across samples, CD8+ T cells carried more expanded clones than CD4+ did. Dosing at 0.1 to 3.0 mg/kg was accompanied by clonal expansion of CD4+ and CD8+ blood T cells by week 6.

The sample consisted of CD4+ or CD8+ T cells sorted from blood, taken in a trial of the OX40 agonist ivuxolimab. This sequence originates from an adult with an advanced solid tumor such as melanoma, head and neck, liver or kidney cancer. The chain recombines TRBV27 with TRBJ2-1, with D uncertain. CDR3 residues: CASHLYNEQFF. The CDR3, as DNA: TGTGCCAGCCATCTTTACAATGAGCAGTTCTTC.